This T cell receptor beta chain comes out of a study of cytomegalovirus exposure and HLA in healthy donors. Broader study findings: High sensitivity and specificity were reportedly achieved when the classifier diagnosed cytomegalovirus status.

Regarding this clone: Its specificity is not known.

Germline V CDR1 and CDR2: SNHLY, FYNNEI. The ends lost 9 bases at V and 2 bases at J; junction bases unmatched: 3. The CDR3 consists of 13 residues. Clones were sequenced by immunoSEQ multiplex PCR, and TCRdb holds only the in-frame ones, with some missing. The sample gives 200,000 or so clones, 84% of which show up once; more than 6.5% is in the top ten. This TCR came from a man aged 18 to 29 in good health and CMV-seropositive. This chain connects TRBV2 to TRBJ2-1; 8 bases agree with TRBD2. The material sequenced was PBMCs. Here the CDR3 DNA reads TGTGCCAGTTTAGCGGGAACCTACAATGAGCAGTTCTTC. This translates into CASLAGTYNEQFF.